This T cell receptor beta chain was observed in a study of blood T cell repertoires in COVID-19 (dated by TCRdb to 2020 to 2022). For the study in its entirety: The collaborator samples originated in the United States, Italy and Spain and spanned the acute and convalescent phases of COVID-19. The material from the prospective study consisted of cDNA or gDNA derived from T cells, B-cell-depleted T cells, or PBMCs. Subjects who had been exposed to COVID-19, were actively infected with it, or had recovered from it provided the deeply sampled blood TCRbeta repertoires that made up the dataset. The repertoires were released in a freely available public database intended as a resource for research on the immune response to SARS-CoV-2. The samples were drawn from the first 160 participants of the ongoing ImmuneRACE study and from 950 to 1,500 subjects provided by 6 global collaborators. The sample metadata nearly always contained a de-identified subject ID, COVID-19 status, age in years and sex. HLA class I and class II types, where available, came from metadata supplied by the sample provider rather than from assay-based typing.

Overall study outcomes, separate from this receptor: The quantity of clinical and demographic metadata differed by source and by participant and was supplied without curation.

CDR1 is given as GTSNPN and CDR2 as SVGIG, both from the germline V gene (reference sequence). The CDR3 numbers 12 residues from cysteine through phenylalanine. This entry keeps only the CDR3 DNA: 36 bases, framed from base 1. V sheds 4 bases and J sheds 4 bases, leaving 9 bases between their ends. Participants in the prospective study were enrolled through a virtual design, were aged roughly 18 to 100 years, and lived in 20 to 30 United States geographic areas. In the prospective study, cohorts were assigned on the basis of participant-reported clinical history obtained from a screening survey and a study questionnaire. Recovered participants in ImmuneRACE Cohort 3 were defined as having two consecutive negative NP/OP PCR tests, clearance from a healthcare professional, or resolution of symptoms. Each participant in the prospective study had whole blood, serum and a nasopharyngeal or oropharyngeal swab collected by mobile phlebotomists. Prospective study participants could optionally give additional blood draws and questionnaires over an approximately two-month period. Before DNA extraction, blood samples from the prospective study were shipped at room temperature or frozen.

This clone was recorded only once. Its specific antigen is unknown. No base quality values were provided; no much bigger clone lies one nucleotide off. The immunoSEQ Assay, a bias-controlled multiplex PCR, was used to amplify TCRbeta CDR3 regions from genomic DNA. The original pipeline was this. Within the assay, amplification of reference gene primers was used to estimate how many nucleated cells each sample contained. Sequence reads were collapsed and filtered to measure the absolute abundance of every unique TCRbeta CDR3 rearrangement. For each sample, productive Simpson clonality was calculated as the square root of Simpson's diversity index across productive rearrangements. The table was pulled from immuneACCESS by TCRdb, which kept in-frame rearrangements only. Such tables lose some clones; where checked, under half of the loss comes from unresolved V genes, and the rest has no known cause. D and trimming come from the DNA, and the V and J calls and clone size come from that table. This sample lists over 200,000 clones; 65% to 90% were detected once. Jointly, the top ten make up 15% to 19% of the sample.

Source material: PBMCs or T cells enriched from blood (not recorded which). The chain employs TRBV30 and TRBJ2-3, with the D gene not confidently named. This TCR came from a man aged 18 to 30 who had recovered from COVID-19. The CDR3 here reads CAWTITADTQYF. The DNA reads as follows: TGTGCCTGGACCATAACTGCAGATACGCAGTATTTT.